The 3 T cell receptor beta chains below were found in one sample sequenced in a study of T cells after yellow fever vaccination. TCRdb processed the 5' RACE reads anew with MiXCR; each CDR3 protein has one entry. The sample lists approximately 300,000 distinct CDR3 sequences, over 8% occurring once. This material consisted of PBMCs, taken on the day of the first yellow fever vaccination. These receptors originate from a man younger than 35 who received the YFV17D yellow fever vaccine.

This clonotype was recorded at least ten times. The chain joins TRBV28 to TRBJ1-1; tentatively, D is TRBD1 (5 bases). The CDR3 consists of 11 residues. Germline V lookup: CDR1 MDHEN, CDR2 SYDVKM. Between the trimmed V and J ends, which lost 6 bases and 5 bases, there was a span of 7 bases. The CDR3, as DNA: TGTGCCAGCAGGCGGGGGACTGAAGCTTTCTTT. Its translation is CASRRGTEAFF.

V usage is TRBV7-6 and J usage is TRBJ2-3; D may be TRBD1 (6 bases). V lost 1 base, J lost 7 bases, and 12 bases lay in between. Germline assignment: CDR1 SGHVS and CDR2 FNYEAQ. The CDR3 is 14 residues long. CDR3 nucleotides: TGTGCCAGCAGCTTAGATAGGGGGATGAATACGCAGTATTTT. It yields the protein CASSLDRGMNTQYF.

The sample holds a few counts of this clonotype. This chain uses TRBV12-3 or TRBV12-4 with TRBJ1-1; TRBD1 aligns across 7 bases. With V trimmed by 7 bases and J by 1 base, 12 bases remained unmatched. CDR3 length equals 16 residues. DNA of the CDR3: TGTGCCAGCATAGAACGGACAGGAACCTGGAACACTGAAGCTTTCTTT. This encodes CASIERTGTWNTEAFF.